Listed below are T cell receptor beta chains from one sample, sequenced in a study of human T cells and chemical hapten exposure. TCRdb reanalysed the RACE reads using MiXCR and keeps one entry per CDR3 protein. The data show under 300,000 distinct CDR3 sequences, over 7.5% seen once. The specimen was whole blood, collected in connection with sensitization to the hapten diphenylcyclopropenone (DPC). Receptors originate from a man aged 18 to 35 with alopecia areata. Some clones in this sample may be carry-over from other donors' samples. Each CDR3 is given without its conserved first and last residue. A D gene is named only where the DNA matches it firmly.

d_call: TRBD1
cdr3_length: 11
v_call: TRBV2
j_call: TRBJ2-4
cdr3_aa: ASGQGLENIQY

d_call: TRBD1
cdr3_length: 16
v_call: TRBV5-4
j_call: TRBJ1-1
cdr3_aa: ASSRNPRPGTGNTEAF

d_call: TRBD1
cdr3_length: 13
v_call: TRBV7-9
j_call: TRBJ2-5
cdr3_aa: ASSLSPGQGETQY

d_call: TRBD1
cdr3_length: 11
v_call: TRBV7-2
j_call: TRBJ1-2
cdr3_aa: ASSLDRVNGYT

d_call: .
cdr3_length: 13
v_call: TRBV12-3/TRBV12-4
j_call: TRBJ2-2
cdr3_aa: ASTRSGEYTGELF

d_call: .
cdr3_length: 9
v_call: TRBV10-3
j_call: TRBJ2-7
cdr3_aa: AIKAGLEQY

d_call: TRBD2
cdr3_length: 16
v_call: TRBV11-2
j_call: TRBJ2-3
cdr3_aa: ASSWSSGGASSTDTQY

d_call: TRBD1
cdr3_length: 13
v_call: TRBV18
j_call: TRBJ1-2
cdr3_aa: ASSPDLTGGAGYT

d_call: .
cdr3_length: 13
v_call: TRBV25-1
j_call: TRBJ2-7
cdr3_aa: ASSAGAPEEGEQY

d_call: TRBD2
cdr3_length: 13
v_call: TRBV29-1
j_call: TRBJ2-2
cdr3_aa: SVPRERGAPGELF

d_call: TRBD1
cdr3_length: 11
v_call: TRBV20-1
j_call: TRBJ2-2
cdr3_aa: SAPWDRDGELF

d_call: .
cdr3_length: 13
v_call: TRBV4-3
j_call: TRBJ1-2
cdr3_aa: ASSQATGLGYGYT

d_call: TRBD1
cdr3_length: 12
v_call: TRBV5-4
j_call: TRBJ2-1
cdr3_aa: ASSLDRADSEQF

d_call: .
cdr3_length: 11
v_call: TRBV4-3
j_call: TRBJ2-7
cdr3_aa: ASSPDLTYEQY

d_call: .
cdr3_length: 13
v_call: TRBV27
j_call: TRBJ1-5
cdr3_aa: ASSPPRDFNQPQH

d_call: TRBD1
cdr3_length: 13
v_call: TRBV7-8
j_call: TRBJ2-5
cdr3_aa: ASSERTGPQETQY

d_call: .
cdr3_length: 11
v_call: TRBV5-1
j_call: TRBJ1-1
cdr3_aa: ASNQGGFSEAF

d_call: .
cdr3_length: 11
v_call: TRBV6-5
j_call: TRBJ2-1
cdr3_aa: ASRATGYNEQF

d_call: .
cdr3_length: 11
v_call: TRBV29-1
j_call: TRBJ2-3
cdr3_aa: SVTRDDADTQY

d_call: .
cdr3_length: 12
v_call: TRBV29-1
j_call: TRBJ1-3
cdr3_aa: SVSRGSSGNTIY

d_call: .
cdr3_length: 14
v_call: TRBV28
j_call: TRBJ1-5
cdr3_aa: ASTYVEENSNQPQH

d_call: .
cdr3_length: 12
v_call: TRBV6-6
j_call: TRBJ2-2
cdr3_aa: ASIPQGGAGELF

d_call: .
cdr3_length: 12
v_call: TRBV10-3
j_call: TRBJ2-7
cdr3_aa: AISEQGTPYEQY

d_call: TRBD1
cdr3_length: 12
v_call: TRBV6-2/TRBV6-3
j_call: TRBJ1-5
cdr3_aa: ASARQGEVQPQH

d_call: TRBD1
cdr3_length: 13
v_call: TRBV9
j_call: TRBJ1-2
cdr3_aa: ASSVVTGQAYGYT

d_call: .
cdr3_length: 11
v_call: TRBV2
j_call: TRBJ1-2
cdr3_aa: ASTRQVIYGYT

d_call: TRBD2
cdr3_length: 13
v_call: TRBV6-2/TRBV6-3
j_call: TRBJ2-1
cdr3_aa: ASSSPGLSLHEQF

d_call: .
cdr3_length: 12
v_call: TRBV6-1
j_call: TRBJ1-1
cdr3_aa: ASSEPGMNTEAF